The 9 T cell receptor beta chains reported below all come from one sample, sequenced in a study of siplizumab effects on memory and regulatory T cells. The repertoire was sequenced with immunoSEQ multiplex PCR; TCRdb's copy has only in-frame clones and lacks some. The table records 55,000 to 70,000 clones, 90% to 95% of them present only once. Source material: CD8+ T cells sorted from blood. These receptors were collected from a human donor in good health.

Regarding this clone: The junction and the germline gene differ at one end; a read error may be behind it. The CDR3: CASSSQGAPDTQYF. The CDR3 DNA sequence: TGTGCTAGCAGCTCACAGGGGGCCCCAGATACGCAGTATTTT. The rearrangement uses TRBV7-7 and TRBJ2-3, with 9 bases identical to TRBD1. There are 14 residues in the CDR3. The germline CDR1 and CDR2 sequences are SSHAT and FNYEAQ (reference sequence).

This rearrangement joins TRBV7-2 to TRBJ2-7; 9 nucleotides line up with TRBD2. There are 14 residues in the CDR3. V shed 4 bases and J 7 bases; nucleotides not matched to a gene: 8. CDR1 SGHTA and CDR2 FQGNSA come from the germline V gene. CDR3 amino acids: CASSYSSGITEQYF. DNA of the CDR3: TGTGCCAGCAGCTATTCTAGCGGGATTACAGAGCAGTACTTC.

The rearrangement joins TRBV10-1 to TRBJ1-1, with D maybe TRBD1 (5 bases). The CDR3 is 13 residues long. V was pared by 6 bases and J by 3 bases, with 11 bases between. Germline CDR1 WNHNN, CDR2 SYGVQD (reference sequence). The CDR3 here is CASSQLGDTEAFF. The DNA for the CDR3 is TGCGCCAGCAGCCAACTAGGGGACACTGAAGCTTTCTTT.

This clone came up a few times. One end of the junction is discordant with germline, which a read error may explain. DNA of the CDR3: TGTGCTAGCAGCTTAAGTCAGGGGACCCTCAATGAGCAGTTCTTC. Its translation: CASSLSQGTLNEQFF. V usage is TRBV7-7 and J usage is TRBJ2-1; a possible D gene is TRBD1 (6 bases). This CDR3 is built from 15 residues. Per the germline V gene, CDR1 is SSHAT and CDR2 is FNYEAQ (reference sequence).

The chain uses TRBV19 and TRBJ2-2; no definite D call. In germline, CDR1 is LNHDA, CDR2 SQIVND (reference sequence). This CDR3 spans 14 amino acids. The V end lost 3 bases, the J end lost 2 bases, and 7 bases lay between the germline ends. The CDR3 spells CASSMWENTGELFF. The CDR3 nucleotides read TGTGCCAGTAGTATGTGGGAAAACACCGGGGAGCTGTTTTTT.

This sequence joins TRBV30 and TRBJ2-5; maybe TRBD2 (6 bases). In germline, CDR1 is GTSNPN, CDR2 SVGIG (reference sequence). Deletions cut 3 bases from V and 5 bases from J, with 19 bases between. The CDR3 is 15 amino acids. DNA for the CDR3: TGTGCCTGGAGCTCGGGAGTAGGTGATCGTGAGACCCAGTACTTC. As protein: CAWSSGVGDRETQYF.

V is TRBV6-1 and J is TRBJ2-1; 7 bases agree with TRBD2. CDR1 and CDR2 (germline): MNHNS, SASEGT. J was trimmed by 8 bases and V by 4 bases; bases with no gene match: 8. The CDR3 is made up of 14 amino acids. The CDR3 is CASSASGARYEQFF. The CDR3 coding sequence is TGTGCCAGCAGTGCTAGCGGAGCGAGGTATGAGCAGTTCTTC.

The V and J genes are TRBV7-3 and TRBJ2-1; D is perhaps TRBD2 (6 bases). The ends were cut back, 5 bases at V and 9 bases at J, with 8 bases in the middle. The CDR3 runs to 11 residues. CDR1 and CDR2 (germline): SGHTA, FQGTGA. The CDR3: CASSLGGEQFF. CDR3 nucleotide sequence: TGTGCCAGCAGCCTGGGGGGTGAGCAGTTCTTC.

The chain joins TRBV5-8 to TRBJ1-2; unclear D gene. V lost 2 bases and J lost 4, with 6 bases in between. Germline CDR1 is SGHTS and CDR2 is YDEGEE. The CDR3 totals 12 residues. The CDR3 region has the DNA TGTGCCAGCAGCTTCCTCACCTATGGCTACACCTTC. This translates into CASSFLTYGYTF.